Shown below are 25 T cell receptor beta chains from a single sample sequenced in a study of human T cells and chemical hapten exposure (dated by TCRdb to the early 2020s). Libraries were constructed by RACE. Data came from a NextSeq 500. Using fastp trimming at Q25 and MiXCR clonotype assembly, TCRdb reanalyzed the public sequencing data and kept in-frame beta chains. CDR3 protein duplicates are merged, each entry listing the most common genes and DNA. Here the sample has fewer than 85,000 distinct CDR3 sequences; approximately 10% occur a single time. The ten largest account for under 2.5% of the sample. This specimen's time point label, per the study, means: patch test 2, 6 weeks after DPC sensitization. Per the publication, the treatment or condition label means: therapeutic diphenylcyclopropenone sensitization with weekly scalp DPC. The input for sequencing was whole blood, taken in connection with sensitization to the hapten diphenylcyclopropenone (DPC). These TCRs come from a woman aged 25 to 39 with alopecia areata. Some clones in this sample may be carry-over from other donors' samples.

Many counts were recorded for this clonotype. J is TRBJ2-1 and V is TRBV6-2 or TRBV6-3; the match to TRBD1 covers 8 bases. Germline V lookup: CDR1 MNHEY, CDR2 SVGEGT. The CDR3 sequence is 15 residues long. J gave up 5 bases and V 0 bases, and 3 bases lay outside the gene matches. CDR3 bases: TGTGCCAGCAGTTACTCGGGACAGGTAGACAATGAGCAGTTCTTC. As protein: CASSYSGQVDNEQFF.

This clonotype was observed many times. V gene TRBV20-1 combines with J gene TRBJ2-5; TRBD2 might be the D (6 bases). CDR1 is DFQATT, CDR2 SNEGSKA, per germline (reference sequence). The CDR3 spans 14 residues. With 6 bases removed from V and 2 bases from J, the gap between germline ends came to 16 bases. The CDR3 bases are TGCAGTGCCTTATTGATGGGGGGACAAGAGACCCAGTACTTC. The encoded protein is CSALLMGGQETQYF.

This clonotype was seen more than once but under ten times. This chain connects TRBV4-3 to TRBJ1-6; D is ambiguous. Germline V gives CDR1 LGHNA, CDR2 YSLEER. Trimming took 0 bases from V and 14 from J, leaving 11 bases between them. There are 13 residues in the CDR3. The DNA of the CDR3 is TGCGCCAGCAGCCAAGAGGCGGCCCGGGCCCTCCACTTT. Translation: CASSQEAARALHF.

The sample holds a few counts of this clonotype. The chain has TRBV3-1 and TRBJ2-5, with D possibly matching TRBD2 (5 bases). The length of the CDR3 is 13 residues. Germline V gene data show CDR1 as LGHDT and CDR2 as YNNKEL (reference sequence). Trimming cost V 4 bases and J 5 bases, with 11 bases left between them. CDR3 protein: CASSRRLLETQYF. The CDR3 nucleotides read TGTGCCAGCAGCCGTAGACTACTGGAGACCCAGTACTTC.

This chain joins TRBV5-1 and TRBJ1-1; TRBD1 agrees at 8 bases. V shed 2 bases and J 4 bases; nucleotides not matched to a gene: 4. The CDR3 has 14 residues. Germline assignment: CDR1 SGHRS and CDR2 YFSETQ. Here the CDR3 DNA reads TGCGCCAGCAGCTTAGGACAGGGATTCACTGAAGCTTTCTTT. Translated, it gives CASSLGQGFTEAFF.

The V gene is TRBV29-1, the J gene TRBJ1-5; possible D gene TRBD1, 5 bases. The germline V gene has CDR1 SQVTM and CDR2 ANQGSEA. The CDR3 covers 16 residues. V dropped 0 bases and J dropped 2 bases, with 14 bases sitting between them. CDR3 DNA sequence: TGCAGCGTTGAAGATTCTCAGGGTTTCCGCAATCAGCCCCAGCATTTT. The encoded protein is CSVEDSQGFRNQPQHF. The full variable domain, in which reference TRBV29-1 and TRBJ1-5 provide the parts outside the CDR3, is SAVISQKPSRDICQRGTSLTIQCQVDSQVTMMFWYRQQPGQSLTLIATANQGSEATYESGFVIDKFPISRPNLTFSTLTVSNMSPEDSSIYLCSVEDSQGFRNQPQHFGDGTRLSIL.

The chain employs TRBV7-6 and TRBJ2-3; D uncertain. The V gene's germline CDR1 is SGHVS and CDR2 FNYEAQ. This CDR3 spans 12 amino acids. V was clipped by 0 bases and J by 6 bases, with 4 bases between them. The CDR3, as DNA: TGTGCCAGCAGCTTAGCGGACGATACGCAGTATTTT. Protein sequence: CASSLADDTQYF.

This clonotype was recorded at least ten times. Here the CDR3 DNA reads TGTGCCAGCAGTTACTCGCCGACAGGGAATAACTATGGCTACACCTTC. It is translated as CASSYSPTGNNYGYTF. This chain joins TRBV6-2 or TRBV6-3 and TRBJ1-2; 7 bases match TRBD1. V trimming: 0 bases; J trimming: 1 base; junction bases outside the gene matches: 5. Germline lookup yields CDR1 MNHEY and CDR2 SVGEGT. The CDR3 runs 16 residues.

This clonotype has more than one count but fewer than ten. V and J are TRBV10-3 and TRBJ2-3; D is perhaps TRBD1 or TRBD2 (5 bases each). With 11 bases removed from V and 0 bases from J, the gap between germline ends came to 9 bases. The CDR3 sequence is 12 residues long. Germline values: CDR1 ENHRY, CDR2 SYGVKD. CDR3 nucleotide sequence: TGTGCCTCGGGGCGTAGCACAGATACGCAGTATTTT. Amino acids: CASGRSTDTQYF.

This clonotype appeared many times. The chain recombines TRBV3-1 with TRBJ2-2; D is uncertain. Trimming cost V 0 bases and J 2 bases, with 7 bases left between them. This CDR3 spans 15 amino acids. The germline CDR1 and CDR2 sequences are LGHDT and YNNKEL (reference sequence). The CDR3 DNA follows: TGTGCCAGCAGCCAAGACTCTCGTAACACCGGGGAGCTGTTTTTT. This encodes CASSQDSRNTGELFF. Variable domain in full (rest from reference TRBV3-1 and TRBJ2-2): DTAVSQTPKYLVTQMGNDKSIKCEQNLGHDTMYWYKQDSKKFLKIMFSYNNKELIINETVPNRFSPKSPDKAHLNLHINSLELGDSAVYFCASSQDSRNTGELFFGEGSRLTVL.

This clonotype was recorded many times. The J gene is TRBJ2-1, the V gene TRBV6-5, with D perhaps TRBD2 (7 bases). V lost 2 bases and J 4 bases, leaving 15 bases between the germline ends. Germline V lookup: CDR1 MNHEY, CDR2 SVGAGI. The CDR3 is 16 residues long. In DNA form, the CDR3 reads TGTGCCAGCAGTTACCCCGGCGGGGGCCTTTACAATGAGCAGTTCTTC. Translating it yields CASSYPGGGLYNEQFF.

This clonotype was seen only a few times. This rearrangement joins TRBV6-1 to TRBJ1-1; D not resolved. CDR1 MNHNS and CDR2 SASEGT come from the germline V gene. V was clipped by 0 bases and J by 5 bases, with 16 bases between them. The CDR3 covers 16 residues. The CDR3 DNA sequence: TGTGCCAGCAGTGAAGCGCTCATAGGAGGAGTAACTGAAGCTTTCTTT. As protein: CASSEALIGGVTEAFF.

This clonotype was found many times. The V call is TRBV11-1, the J call TRBJ2-2; the match to TRBD2 covers 7 bases. The CDR3 has 14 amino acids. V lost 4 bases to trimming and J lost 4 bases; unmatched junction nucleotides: 3. Germline CDR1 and CDR2: SGHAT and FQDESV (reference sequence). In nucleotides, the CDR3 is TGTGCCAGCAGCTCGAGACTAGCCACCGGGGAGCTGTTTTTT. It specifies CASSSRLATGELFF.

Many counts were recorded for this clonotype. The rearrangement joins TRBV29-1 to TRBJ1-1; D is perhaps TRBD1 (6 bases). The CDR3 is 13 residues long. Germline V gene lookup returns CDR1 SQVTM and CDR2 ANQGSEA. V shed 5 bases and J shed 1 base, with 11 bases lying between them. CDR3 sequence (DNA): TGCAGCGTTCACAGGGTGGCGAACACTGAAGCTTTCTTT. It is translated as CSVHRVANTEAFF.

This clonotype occurred many times. The genes are TRBV12-5 and TRBJ1-1; D is unresolved. From germline, CDR1 is LGHNT and CDR2 FRNRAP. V lost 2 bases and J lost 11, with 12 bases in between. The CDR3 is 12 residues long. DNA of the CDR3: TGTGCTAGTGGTTTGACCAGAGGCGAGGCTTTCTTT. This sequence encodes CASGLTRGEAFF.

The V and J genes are TRBV29-1 and TRBJ1-1; D remains ambiguous. V was clipped by 6 bases and J by 0 bases, with 8 bases between them. This CDR3 comprises 12 residues. The germline V gene encodes CDR1 SQVTM and CDR2 ANQGSEA. CDR3 region: CSVSVVNTEAFF. The CDR3 nucleotides are TGCAGCGTGTCAGTGGTGAACACTGAAGCTTTCTTT.

This clonotype was counted at least ten times. The rearrangement uses TRBV7-2 and TRBJ2-5; possibly TRBD1 for D (5 bases). Trimming removed 2 bases from V and 1 base from J, with 8 bases in between. The length of the CDR3 is 14 residues. The V gene's germline CDR1 is SGHTA and CDR2 FQGNSA. The CDR3 DNA is TGTGCCAGCAGCTTAAATGGGGCCCAAGAGACCCAGTACTTC. Protein product: CASSLNGAQETQYF.

There are many counts of this clonotype. This sequence joins TRBV29-1 and TRBJ2-5; 9 nucleotides agree with TRBD2. V shed 8 bases, J shed 1 base, and the junction held 5 bases outside the gene matches. This CDR3 comprises 13 residues. Germline CDR1 is SQVTM and CDR2 is ANQGSEA. CDR3 residues: CSPRAGGQETQYF. The CDR3 DNA sequence: TGCAGCCCAAGAGCGGGGGGCCAAGAGACCCAGTACTTC.

At least ten counts were recorded for this clonotype. The chain's CDR3 is CASSRRDSYNEQFF. DNA of the CDR3: TGTGCCAGCAGCAGAAGGGACTCCTACAATGAGCAGTTCTTC. This chain uses TRBV11-2 with TRBJ2-1, with D uncertain. In germline, CDR1 is SGHAT, CDR2 FQNNGV. The germline V and J ends were trimmed by 5 bases and 0 bases, with 8 bases remaining between them. The CDR3 consists of 14 residues. Drawing the rest from reference TRBV11-2 and TRBJ2-1, the complete variable domain is EAGVAQSPRYKIIEKRQSVAFWCNPISGHATLYWYQQILGQGPKLLIQFQNNGVVDDSQLPKDRFSAERLKGVDSTLKIQPAKLEDSAVYLCASSRRDSYNEQFFGPGTRLTVL.

Ten or more counts support this clonotype. The CDR3 nucleotides are TGTGCCAGCAGCTTAAGATTCTCTGGGGCCAACGTCCTGACTTTC. As protein: CASSLRFSGANVLTF. The rearrangement joins TRBV7-8 to TRBJ2-6; D is undetermined. This CDR3 is built from 15 residues. Germline loops: CDR1 SGHVS, CDR2 FQNEAQ. The germline V and J ends were trimmed by 2 bases and 0 bases, with 5 bases remaining between them.

This clonotype was picked up many times. The chain has TRBV19 and TRBJ2-3; TRBD1 aligns across 8 bases. There are 13 residues in the CDR3. V gave up 9 bases and J gave up 4 bases; unmatched junction bases: 6. Germline V CDR1 and CDR2: LNHDA, SQIVND (reference sequence). Written as DNA, the CDR3 is TGTGCCAGCGGGACAGGTCCGGCAGATACGCAGTATTTT. Translating it yields CASGTGPADTQYF. Variable domain in full (rest from reference TRBV19 and TRBJ2-3): DGGITQSPKYLFRKEGQNVTLSCEQNLNHDAMYWYRQDPGQGLRLIYYSQIVNDFQKGDIAEGYSVSREKKESFPLTVTSAQKNPTAFYLCASGTGPADTQYFGPGTRLTVL.

This clonotype came up many times. V is TRBV28 and J is TRBJ1-2, with D hard to call. Trimming removed 5 bases from V and 5 bases from J, with 12 bases in between. The length of the CDR3 is 13 residues. Germline V lookup: CDR1 MDHEN, CDR2 SYDVKM. CDR3 coding DNA: TGTGCCAGCAGTCCCCAAATACAGTATGGCTACACCTTC. Translation gives CASSPQIQYGYTF.

There are many counts of this clonotype. The genes are TRBV29-1 and TRBJ2-1; 12 bases are a match to TRBD2. The V gene's germline CDR1 is SQVTM and CDR2 ANQGSEA. Germline trimming cut 2 bases from V and 4 bases from J; bases unmatched to any gene: 3. The CDR3 is made up of 15 amino acids. The CDR3 coding sequence is TGCAGCGTTGAACTAGCGGGAGGGGGATACAATGAGCAGTTCTTC. This gives the protein CSVELAGGGYNEQFF.

This clonotype was detected ten times or more. The V gene is TRBV7-9, the J gene TRBJ2-1; 10 bases are shared with TRBD2. The length of the CDR3 is 16 residues. Germline values: CDR1 SEHNR, CDR2 FQNEAQ (reference sequence). The junction had 13 bases not matched to a gene; V was cut back by 7 bases and J by 7 bases. CDR3 region: CASTRQPGLAMNEQFF. Here the CDR3 DNA reads TGTGCCAGCACCAGACAACCGGGACTAGCGATGAATGAGCAGTTCTTC.

A few counts support this clonotype. CDR3 region: CASRPGTANTGELFF. The CDR3 DNA reads TGTGCCAGCAGGCCCGGAACTGCGAACACCGGGGAGCTGTTTTTT. The chain employs TRBV28 and TRBJ2-2, with D unresolved. From germline, CDR1 is MDHEN and CDR2 SYDVKM. This CDR3 comprises 15 residues. V was clipped by 6 bases and J by 0 bases, with 11 bases between them.